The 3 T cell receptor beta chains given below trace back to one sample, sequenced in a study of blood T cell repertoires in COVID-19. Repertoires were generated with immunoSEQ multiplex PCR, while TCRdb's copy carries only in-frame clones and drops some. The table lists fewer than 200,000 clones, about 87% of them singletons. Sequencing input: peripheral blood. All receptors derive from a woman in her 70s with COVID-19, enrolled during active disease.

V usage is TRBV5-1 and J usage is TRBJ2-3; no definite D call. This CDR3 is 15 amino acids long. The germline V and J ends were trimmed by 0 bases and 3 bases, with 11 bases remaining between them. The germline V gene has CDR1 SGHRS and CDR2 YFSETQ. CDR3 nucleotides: TGCGCCAGCAGCTTGGTGGTTTCCGGGACAGATACGCAGTATTTT. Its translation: CASSLVVSGTDTQYF.

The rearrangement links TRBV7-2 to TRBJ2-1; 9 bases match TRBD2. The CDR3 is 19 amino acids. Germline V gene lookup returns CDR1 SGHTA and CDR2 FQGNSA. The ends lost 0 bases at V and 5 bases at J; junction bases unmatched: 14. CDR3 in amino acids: CASSLAGEAGAGGHNEQFF. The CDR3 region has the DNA TGTGCCAGCAGCTTAGCGGGCGAAGCAGGAGCGGGAGGCCACAATGAGCAGTTCTTC.

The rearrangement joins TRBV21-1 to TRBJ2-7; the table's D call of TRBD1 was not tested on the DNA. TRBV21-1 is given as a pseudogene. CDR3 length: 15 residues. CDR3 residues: CASSKATTGVYEQYF. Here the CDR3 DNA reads TGTGCCAGCAGCAAAGCGACGACAGGGGTGTACGAGCAGTACTTC.